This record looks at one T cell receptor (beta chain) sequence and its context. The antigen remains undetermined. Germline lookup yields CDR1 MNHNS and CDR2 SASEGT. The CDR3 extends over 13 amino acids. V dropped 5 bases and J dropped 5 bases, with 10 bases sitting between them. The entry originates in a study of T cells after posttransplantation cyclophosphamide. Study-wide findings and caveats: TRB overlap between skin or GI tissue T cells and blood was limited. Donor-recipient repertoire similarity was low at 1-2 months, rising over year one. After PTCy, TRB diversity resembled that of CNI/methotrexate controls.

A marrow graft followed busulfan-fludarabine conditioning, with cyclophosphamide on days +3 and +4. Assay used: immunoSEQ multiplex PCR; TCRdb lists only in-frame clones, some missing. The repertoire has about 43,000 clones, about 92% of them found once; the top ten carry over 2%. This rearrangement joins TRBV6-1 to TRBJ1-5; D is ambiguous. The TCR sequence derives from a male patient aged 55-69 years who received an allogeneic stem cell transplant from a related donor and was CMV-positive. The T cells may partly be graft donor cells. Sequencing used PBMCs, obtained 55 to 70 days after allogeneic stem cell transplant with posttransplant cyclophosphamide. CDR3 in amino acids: CASSIRVDQPQHF. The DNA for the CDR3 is TGTGCCAGCAGTATAAGAGTGGATCAGCCCCAGCATTTT.